These 30 T cell receptor beta chains were all obtained from the same sample, sequenced in a study of OX40 agonist ivuxolimab in advanced cancers. Sequencing used immunoSEQ multiplex PCR; TCRdb keeps in-frame clones, though not all of them. The data hold 35,000 to 45,000 clones, with about 85% observed a single time. The sequencing here drew on CD4+ or CD8+ T cells sorted from blood, taken in a trial of the OX40 agonist ivuxolimab. The receptors derive from an adult with an advanced solid tumor such as melanoma, head and neck, liver or kidney cancer.

The chain joins TRBV6-4 to TRBJ2-3; 7 bases match TRBD1. The trim removed 4 bases at V and 3 bases at J, leaving 7 bases unmatched. In germline, CDR1 is MRHNA, CDR2 SNTAGT. There are 15 residues in the CDR3. This chain's CDR3 is CASSARTGGTDTQYF. The CDR3 DNA sequence: TGTGCCAGCAGTGCCCGGACAGGTGGGACAGATACGCAGTATTTT.

The chain joins TRBV5-1 to TRBJ2-5; TRBD2 aligns across 9 bases. The CDR3 loop spans 14 amino acids. CDR1 and CDR2 from the germline V gene are SGHRS and YFSETQ. V lost 3 bases and J lost 5; bases outside the gene matches: 5. The CDR3 reads CASSSWSGGETQYF. In nucleotides, the CDR3 is TGCGCCAGCAGCTCGTGGAGCGGGGGGGAGACCCAGTACTTC. Based on the CDR3 plus reference TRBV5-1 and TRBJ2-5, the full variable domain is KAGVTQTPRYLIKTRGQQVTLSCSPISGHRSVSWYQQTPGQGLQFLFEYFSETQRNKGNFPGRFSGRQFSNSRSEMNVSTLELGDSALYLCASSSWSGGETQYFGPGTRLLVL.

The chain is built from TRBV10-1 and TRBJ1-2; no clear D. The germline gives CDR1 WNHNN, CDR2 SYGVQD (reference sequence). The CDR3 extends over 16 amino acids. Between the trimmed V and J ends, which lost 7 bases and 0 bases, there was a span of 18 bases. The CDR3 nucleotides read TGCGCCAGCACCTCTTCGAGCCACTCTTCTAACTATGGCTACACCTTC. Translated: CASTSSSHSSNYGYTF.

CDR3: CASTTRDRAGQPQHF. DNA for the CDR3: TGTGCCAGTACCACCCGGGACAGGGCGGGTCAGCCCCAGCATTTT. The V and J genes are TRBV19 and TRBJ1-5, with 9 bases that match TRBD1. CDR1 LNHDA and CDR2 SQIVND come from the germline V gene (reference sequence). CDR3 size: 15 residues. Germline trimming cut 7 bases from V and 6 bases from J; bases unmatched to any gene: 10.

V and J are TRBV21-1 and TRBJ2-7. TRBV21-1 represents a pseudogene. The CDR3 covers 11 residues. The CDR3: CAGVKGYEQYF. Here the CDR3 DNA reads TGTGCCGGGGTGAAGGGCTACGAGCAGTACTTC.

The V call is TRBV30, the J call TRBJ1-1, with TRBD1 as a possible D gene (6 bases). CDR3 size: 14 residues. V dropped 2 bases and J dropped 0 bases, with 10 bases sitting between them. Germline lookup yields CDR1 GTSNPN and CDR2 SVGIG (reference sequence). The CDR3 DNA reads as TGTGCCTGGAGTTCCGGACAGCTGAACACTGAAGCTTTCTTT. It codes for CAWSSGQLNTEAFF. Full variable domain (rest looked up from reference TRBV30 and TRBJ1-1): SQTIHQWPATLVQPVGSPLSLECTVEGTSNPNLYWYRQAAGRGLQLLFYSVGIGQISSEVPQNLSASRPQDRQFILSSKKLLLSDSGFYLCAWSSGQLNTEAFFGQGTRLTVV.

V gene TRBV7-9 combines with J gene TRBJ1-5; D gene uncertain. From germline, CDR1 is SEHNR and CDR2 FQNEAQ (reference sequence). V was shortened by 1 base and J by 3 bases, with 10 bases between the two germline ends. The CDR3 loop spans 15 amino acids. CDR3 sequence (DNA): TGTGCCAGCAGCTTAGATGGGCCCCCCAATCAGCCCCAGCATTTT. Its protein is CASSLDGPPNQPQHF.

The V gene is TRBV15, the J gene TRBJ2-2; TRBD1 might be the D (5 bases). The CDR3 contains 17 residues. The germline CDR1 and CDR2 sequences are LNHNV and YYDKDF (reference sequence). Trimming cost V 5 bases and J 3 bases, with 19 bases left between them. The CDR3 loop reads CATSPWGGPRDTGELFF. The CDR3 DNA follows: TGTGCCACCAGCCCCTGGGGCGGCCCTCGGGACACCGGGGAGCTGTTTTTT.

The V call is TRBV10-3, the J call TRBJ2-7; 8 positions agree with TRBD2. In germline, CDR1 is ENHRY, CDR2 SYGVKD. The CDR3 covers 15 residues. V lost 6 bases to trimming and J lost 0 bases; unmatched junction nucleotides: 7. The CDR3 reads CAISPGGRSSYEQYF. The CDR3 bases are TGTGCCATCAGCCCCGGCGGGAGGAGCTCCTACGAGCAGTACTTC.

The V and J genes are TRBV27 and TRBJ2-7; possible D gene TRBD1, 7 bases. The CDR3 covers 21 residues. From germline, CDR1 is MNHEY and CDR2 SMNVEV (reference sequence). Trimming took off 0 bases at V and 0 bases at J, with 27 bases between the two ends. This CDR3 is CASSLSDTGTAFWGGSYEQYF. As DNA, the CDR3 is TGTGCCAGCAGTTTATCAGACACCGGGACAGCCTTCTGGGGAGGCTCCTACGAGCAGTACTTC.

V usage is TRBV5-4 and J usage is TRBJ1-1; D ambiguous. The CDR3 extends over 13 amino acids. V lost 0 bases to trimming and J lost 3 bases, with 6 bases between them. Germline-derived CDR1 and CDR2 are SGHNT and YYREEE (reference sequence). The CDR3 here is CASSLVGDTEAFF. The CDR3 bases are TGTGCCAGCAGCTTGGTAGGCGACACTGAAGCTTTCTTT.

The chain has TRBV6-4 and TRBJ2-1; 9 nucleotides agree with TRBD2. Per germline, CDR1 MRHNA and CDR2 SNTAGT. V trimming: 5 bases; J trimming: 7 bases; junction bases outside the gene matches: 9. This CDR3 has 15 amino acids. CDR3 nucleotide sequence: TGTGCCAGCAGTAAAGTAGCGGGAGATAGGAATGAGCAGTTCTTC. As protein: CASSKVAGDRNEQFF.

The rearrangement joins TRBV4-3 to TRBJ2-7; D not resolved. V lost 0 bases and J lost 0, with 9 bases in between. The CDR3 has 15 residues. Germline V gene data show CDR1 as LGHNA and CDR2 as YSLEER. The CDR3 nucleotides are TGCGCCAGCAGCCAAGATATCAGGATCTCCTACGAGCAGTACTTC. Translating gives CASSQDIRISYEQYF.

The V gene is TRBV28, the J gene TRBJ2-2, with 9 bases lining up with TRBD1. Germline lookup yields CDR1 MDHEN and CDR2 SYDVKM. V was pared by 11 bases and J by 7 bases, with 8 bases of the junction left unmatched. This CDR3 spans 13 amino acids. CDR3 region: CASWGQGLGELFF. The CDR3, as DNA: TGTGCCTCCTGGGGACAGGGCCTCGGGGAGCTGTTTTTT.

The chain uses TRBV28 and TRBJ1-1, with D possibly matching TRBD1 (5 bases). The CDR3 loop spans 13 amino acids. V shed 6 bases and J shed 11 bases, with 19 bases lying between them. Germline V CDR1 and CDR2: MDHEN, SYDVKM. The CDR3 nucleotides are TGTGCCAGCAGCTATAAAGTTGGGGCGGAGGCTTTCTTT. Translating it yields CASSYKVGAEAFF.

V is TRBV27 and J is TRBJ2-3, with 8 bases identical to TRBD2. Germline V gene sequence: CDR1 MNHEY, CDR2 SMNVEV (reference sequence). The CDR3 sequence is 18 residues long. Trimming took 2 bases from V and 0 from J; bases not matched to a gene: 10. CDR3 sequence reads: CASSLPRGSGVSTDTQYF. CDR3 DNA: TGTGCCAGCAGTTTACCCCGGGGTAGCGGGGTTAGCACAGATACGCAGTATTTT.

The rearrangement joins TRBV5-1 to TRBJ1-3, with a possible D match to TRBD1 (5 bases). V gave up 4 bases and J gave up 0 bases, with 14 bases separating them. CDR3 length equals 16 residues. In germline, CDR1 is SGHRS, CDR2 YFSETQ. The CDR3 is CASSRGDVGSGNTIYF. The CDR3 DNA reads as TGCGCCAGCAGCCGTGGGGACGTGGGCTCTGGAAACACCATATATTTT.

V and J are TRBV18 and TRBJ2-2; 13 nucleotides line up with TRBD2. With V trimmed by 5 bases and J by 0 bases, 3 bases remained unmatched. The germline CDR1 and CDR2 sequences are KGHSH and LQKENI. The CDR3 runs to 17 residues. CDR3 amino acids: CASSSLAGGANTGELFF. CDR3 DNA sequence: TGTGCCAGCTCATCACTAGCGGGAGGGGCGAACACCGGGGAGCTGTTTTTT.

The sample holds one count of this clone. The V call is TRBV5-1, the J call TRBJ2-5; D call uncertain. The CDR3 sequence is 16 residues long. Germline-derived CDR1 and CDR2 are SGHRS and YFSETQ. Trimming took 0 bases from V and 2 from J, leaving 14 bases between them. The CDR3 region is CASSLVMKVLQETQYF. DNA of the CDR3: TGCGCCAGCAGCTTGGTTATGAAGGTCCTACAAGAGACCCAGTACTTC.

This chain connects TRBV9 to TRBJ2-7, with 10 bases identical to TRBD1. The V and J ends lost 0 bases and 7 bases, in that order; junction bases with no gene match: 7. The germline V gene has CDR1 SGDLS and CDR2 YYNGEE. CDR3 length equals 15 residues. The CDR3 bases are TGTGCCAGCAGCGTAGATGGCGGGACAGGGGAAGAGCAGTACTTC. This encodes CASSVDGGTGEEQYF.

The genes are TRBV15 and TRBJ2-1; 8 bases agree with TRBD2. The CDR3 length is 15 residues. The germline V gene encodes CDR1 LNHNV and CDR2 YYDKDF (reference sequence). V shed 1 base, J shed 8 bases, and the junction held 7 bases outside the gene matches. CDR3 coding DNA: TGTGCCACCAGCAGAGTTGCGGGAGGTTTGGATGAGCAGTTCTTC. Translated: CATSRVAGGLDEQFF. The variable domain in full, with the rest retrieved from reference TRBV15 and TRBJ2-1, is DAMVIQNPRYQVTQFGKPVTLSCSQTLNHNVMYWYQQKSSQAPKLLFHYYDKDFNNEADTPDNFQSRRPNTSFCFLDIRSPGLGDTAMYLCATSRVAGGLDEQFFGPGTRLTVL.

The rearrangement uses TRBV28 and TRBJ2-7; D ambiguous. This CDR3 spans 12 amino acids. Trimming took off 3 bases at V and 3 bases at J, with 6 bases between the two ends. Germline CDR1 is MDHEN and CDR2 is SYDVKM. Written as DNA, the CDR3 is TGTGCCAGCAGTTTGGCGGACTACGAGCAGTACTTC. Its protein is CASSLADYEQYF.

J is TRBJ2-2 and V is TRBV29-1; 7 bases align to TRBD2. The germline CDR1 and CDR2 sequences are SQVTM and ANQGSEA. The CDR3 runs to 12 residues. Trimming took 1 base from V and 13 from J; bases not matched to a gene: 6. The CDR3 DNA is TGCAGCGTTGAAGTTGTTGCTAGCGGGCTGTTTTTT. It encodes CSVEVVASGLFF.

This chain links TRBV4-1 with TRBJ1-2, with TRBD1 matching over 8 bases. From germline, CDR1 is MGHRA and CDR2 YSYEKL. The CDR3 is made up of 16 amino acids. The V and J ends lost 0 bases and 4 bases, in that order; junction bases with no gene match: 7. CDR3 nucleotides: TGCGCCAGCAGCCAAGATGGGACAGGATTTTTCTATGGCTACACCTTC. Its protein is CASSQDGTGFFYGYTF.

This clone occurred a few times. V and J are TRBV19 and TRBJ1-5; 8 bases match TRBD1. CDR1 and CDR2 (germline): LNHDA, SQIVND (reference sequence). The CDR3 consists of 17 residues. Trimming at V came to 7 bases and at J to 4 bases, leaving 15 bases not matched to a gene. The CDR3, as DNA: TGTGCCAGTACGTTTCATTTTGGGGGACAGGAGAATCAGCCCCAGCATTTT. Protein product: CASTFHFGGQENQPQHF.

This sequence joins TRBV6-5 and TRBJ1-1; D gene unclear. V was trimmed by 3 bases and J by 1 base, leaving 9 bases between them. The CDR3 consists of 14 residues. Per germline, CDR1 MNHEY and CDR2 SVGAGI. The CDR3 nucleotides are TGTGCCAGCAGTTATGGGATACCGAACACTGAAGCTTTCTTT. Translated, it gives CASSYGIPNTEAFF.

This chain connects TRBV28 to TRBJ2-5; D might be TRBD2 (5 bases). Germline loops: CDR1 MDHEN, CDR2 SYDVKM. The CDR3 has 13 amino acids. V was trimmed by 3 bases and J by 5 bases, leaving 10 bases between them. DNA of the CDR3: TGTGCCAGCAGTTTCGGAGGTAGGGAGACCCAGTACTTC. Encoded protein: CASSFGGRETQYF.

The genes are TRBV29-1 and TRBJ2-1; D remains unclear. Germline CDR1 and CDR2: SQVTM and ANQGSEA. Trimming took 3 bases from V and 9 from J, leaving 0 bases between them. The CDR3 sequence is 8 residues long. The DNA for the CDR3 is TGCAGCGTTGATGAGCAGTTCTTC. Translated: CSVDEQFF.

The rearrangement links TRBV11-3 to TRBJ2-2; possibly TRBD2 for D (6 bases). V lost 3 bases and J lost 0, with 11 bases in between. CDR1 is SGHNT and CDR2 is YENEEA in the germline V gene. The CDR3 runs 16 residues. In nucleotides, the CDR3 is TGTGCCAGCAGCTTTTGGAGGGCTCCGAACACCGGGGAGCTGTTTTTT. As protein: CASSFWRAPNTGELFF.

The gene calls are TRBV30 and TRBJ2-5; 9 bases are shared with TRBD1. CDR3 length: 15 amino acids. V lost 4 bases, J lost 0 bases, and 6 bases stayed unmatched. Germline V lookup: CDR1 GTSNPN, CDR2 SVGIG (reference sequence). CDR3 protein: CAWTTGQGDQETQYF. The DNA of the CDR3 is TGTGCCTGGACCACGGGACAGGGAGACCAAGAGACCCAGTACTTC.